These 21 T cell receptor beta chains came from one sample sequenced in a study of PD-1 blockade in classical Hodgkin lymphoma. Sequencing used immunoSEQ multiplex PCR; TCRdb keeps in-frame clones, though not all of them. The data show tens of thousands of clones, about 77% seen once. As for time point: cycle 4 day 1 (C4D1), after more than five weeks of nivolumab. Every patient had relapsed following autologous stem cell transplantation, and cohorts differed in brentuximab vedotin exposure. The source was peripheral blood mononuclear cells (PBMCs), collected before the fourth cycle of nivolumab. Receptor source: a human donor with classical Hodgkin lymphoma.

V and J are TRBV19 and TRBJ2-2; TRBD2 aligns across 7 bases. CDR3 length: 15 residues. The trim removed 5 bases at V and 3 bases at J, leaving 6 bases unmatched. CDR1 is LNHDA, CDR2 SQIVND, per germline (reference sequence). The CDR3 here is CASSHRGDDTGELFF. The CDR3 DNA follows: TGTGCCAGTAGTCATCGGGGGGATGACACCGGGGAGCTGTTTTTT.

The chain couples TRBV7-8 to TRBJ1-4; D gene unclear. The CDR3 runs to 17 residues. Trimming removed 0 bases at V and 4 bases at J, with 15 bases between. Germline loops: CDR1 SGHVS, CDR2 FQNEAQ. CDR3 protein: CASSLAGTPWGNEKLFF. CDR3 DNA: TGTGCCAGCAGCTTAGCTGGCACACCTTGGGGTAATGAAAAACTGTTTTTT.

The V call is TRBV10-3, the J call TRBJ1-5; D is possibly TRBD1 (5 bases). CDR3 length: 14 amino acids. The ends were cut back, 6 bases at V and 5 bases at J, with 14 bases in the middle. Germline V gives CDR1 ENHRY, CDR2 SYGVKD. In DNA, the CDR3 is TGTGCCATCAGCAGGGCTTTGGGAGATCAGCCCCAGCATTTT. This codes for CAISRALGDQPQHF.

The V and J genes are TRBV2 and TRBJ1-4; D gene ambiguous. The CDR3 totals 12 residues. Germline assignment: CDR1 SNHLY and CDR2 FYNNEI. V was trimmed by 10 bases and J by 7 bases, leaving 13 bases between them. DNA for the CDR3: TGTGCCACAAAATGGGTGGGTGAAAAACTGTTTTTT. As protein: CATKWVGEKLFF.

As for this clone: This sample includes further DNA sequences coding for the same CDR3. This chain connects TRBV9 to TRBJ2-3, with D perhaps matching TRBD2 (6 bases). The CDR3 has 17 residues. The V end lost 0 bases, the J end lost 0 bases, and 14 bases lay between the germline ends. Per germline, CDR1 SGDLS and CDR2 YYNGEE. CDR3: CASSVGRAGRSTDTQYF. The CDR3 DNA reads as TGTGCCAGCAGCGTAGGGAGGGCAGGGCGAAGCACAGATACGCAGTATTTT.

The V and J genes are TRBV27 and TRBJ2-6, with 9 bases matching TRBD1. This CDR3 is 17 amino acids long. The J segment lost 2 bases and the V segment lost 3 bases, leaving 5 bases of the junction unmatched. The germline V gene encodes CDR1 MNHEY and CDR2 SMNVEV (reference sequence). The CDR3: CASSFNRGRPGANVLTF. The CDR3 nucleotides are TGTGCCAGCAGTTTCAACAGGGGGCGCCCTGGGGCCAACGTCCTGACTTTC. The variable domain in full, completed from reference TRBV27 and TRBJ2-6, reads EAQVTQNPRYLITVTGKKLTVTCSQNMNHEYMSWYRQDPGLGLRQIYYSMNVEVTDKGDVPEGYKVSRKEKRNFPLILESPSPNQTSLYFCASSFNRGRPGANVLTFGAGSRLTVL.

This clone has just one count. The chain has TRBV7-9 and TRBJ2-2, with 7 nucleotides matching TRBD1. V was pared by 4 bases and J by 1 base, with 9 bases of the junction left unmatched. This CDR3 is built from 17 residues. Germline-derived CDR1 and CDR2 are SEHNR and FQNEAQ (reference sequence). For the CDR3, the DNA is TGTGCCAGCAGCTCAACCCGGGACAGCCAGAACACCGGGGAGCTGTTTTTT. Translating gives CASSSTRDSQNTGELFF. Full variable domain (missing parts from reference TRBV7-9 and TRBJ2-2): DTGVSQNPRHKITKRGQNVTFRCDPISEHNRLYWYRQTLGQGPEFLTYFQNEAQLEKSRLLSDRFSAERPKGSFSTLEIQRTEQGDSAMYLCASSSTRDSQNTGELFFGEGSRLTVL.

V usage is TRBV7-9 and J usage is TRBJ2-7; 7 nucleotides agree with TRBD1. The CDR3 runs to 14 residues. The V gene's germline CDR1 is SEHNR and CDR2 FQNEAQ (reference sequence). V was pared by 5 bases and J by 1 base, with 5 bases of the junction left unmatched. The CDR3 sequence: CASSQGELSYEQYF. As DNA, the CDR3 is TGTGCCAGCAGCCAGGGGGAACTTTCCTACGAGCAGTACTTC.

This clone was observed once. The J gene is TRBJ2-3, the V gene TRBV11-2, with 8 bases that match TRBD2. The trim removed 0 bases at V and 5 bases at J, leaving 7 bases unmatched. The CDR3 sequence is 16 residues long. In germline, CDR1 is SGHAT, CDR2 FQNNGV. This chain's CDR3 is CASSLDGTSVVDTQYF. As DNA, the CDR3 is TGTGCCAGCAGCTTAGATGGGACTAGTGTGGTAGATACGCAGTATTTT.

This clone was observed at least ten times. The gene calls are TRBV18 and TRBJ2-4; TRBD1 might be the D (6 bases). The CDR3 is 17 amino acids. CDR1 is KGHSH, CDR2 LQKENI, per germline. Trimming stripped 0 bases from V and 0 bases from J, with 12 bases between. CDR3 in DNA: TGTGCCAGCTCACCACCGGGGGCGGAACTAGCCAAAAACATTCAGTACTTC. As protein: CASSPPGAELAKNIQYF.

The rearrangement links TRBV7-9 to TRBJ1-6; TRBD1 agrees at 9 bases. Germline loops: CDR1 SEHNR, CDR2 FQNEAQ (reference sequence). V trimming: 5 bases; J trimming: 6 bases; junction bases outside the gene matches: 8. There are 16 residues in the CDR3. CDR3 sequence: CASSENPDRGNSPLHF. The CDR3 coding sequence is TGTGCCAGCAGCGAGAACCCGGACAGGGGTAATTCACCCCTCCACTTT.

The CDR3 loop is CASSFAYRFNGYTF. The DNA for the CDR3 is TGTGCCAGCAGCTTCGCTTACAGGTTTAATGGCTACACCTTC. The V call is TRBV7-9, the J call TRBJ1-2; TRBD1 might be the D (5 bases). The germline V and J ends were trimmed by 3 bases and 6 bases, with 14 bases remaining between them. Germline loops: CDR1 SEHNR, CDR2 FQNEAQ (reference sequence). CDR3 length: 14 residues.

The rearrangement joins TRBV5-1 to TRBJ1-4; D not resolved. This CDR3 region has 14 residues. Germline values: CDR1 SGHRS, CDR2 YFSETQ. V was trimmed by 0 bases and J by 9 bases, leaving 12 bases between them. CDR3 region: CASSLGPSPKKLFF. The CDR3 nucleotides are TGCGCCAGCAGCTTGGGGCCCTCACCTAAAAAACTGTTTTTT.

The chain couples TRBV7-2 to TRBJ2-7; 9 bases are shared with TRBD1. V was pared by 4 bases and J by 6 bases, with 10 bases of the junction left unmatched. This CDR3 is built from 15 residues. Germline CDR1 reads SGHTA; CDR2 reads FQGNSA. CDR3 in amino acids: CASSSTGTGYREQYF. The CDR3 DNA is TGTGCCAGCAGCTCGACCGGGACAGGGTACCGCGAGCAGTACTTC.

The CDR3 DNA follows: TGCGCCAGCAGCTTGGCTAGCAATCAGCCCCAGCATTTT. It codes for CASSLASNQPQHF. The rearrangement joins TRBV5-1 to TRBJ1-5; D unresolved. Trimming left V 0 bases short and J 0 bases short, with 1 base between. CDR1 and CDR2 (germline): SGHRS, YFSETQ. This CDR3 spans 13 amino acids.

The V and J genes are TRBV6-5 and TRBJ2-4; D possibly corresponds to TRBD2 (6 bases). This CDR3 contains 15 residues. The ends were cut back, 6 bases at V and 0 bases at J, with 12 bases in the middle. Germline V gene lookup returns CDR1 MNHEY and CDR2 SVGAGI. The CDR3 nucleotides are TGTGCCAGCAGGGACCAGGGACTAGCCAAAAACATTCAGTACTTC. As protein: CASRDQGLAKNIQYF.

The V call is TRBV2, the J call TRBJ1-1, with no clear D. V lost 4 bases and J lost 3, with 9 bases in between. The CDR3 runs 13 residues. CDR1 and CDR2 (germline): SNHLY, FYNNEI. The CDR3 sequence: CASSAEVDTEAFF. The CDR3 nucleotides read TGTGCCAGCAGTGCTGAGGTTGACACTGAAGCTTTCTTT.

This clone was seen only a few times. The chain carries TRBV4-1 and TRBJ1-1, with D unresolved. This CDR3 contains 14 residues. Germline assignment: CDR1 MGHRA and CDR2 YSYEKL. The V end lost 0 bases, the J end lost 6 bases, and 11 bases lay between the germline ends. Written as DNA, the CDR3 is TGCGCCAGCAGCCAAGATTGGCCTCTGTCTGAAGCTTTCTTT. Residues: CASSQDWPLSEAFF.

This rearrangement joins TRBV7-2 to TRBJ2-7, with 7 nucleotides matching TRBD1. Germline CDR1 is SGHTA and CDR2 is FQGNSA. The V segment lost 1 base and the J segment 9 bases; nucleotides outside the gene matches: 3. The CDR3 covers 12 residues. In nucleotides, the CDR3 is TGTGCCAGCAGCTTAGAAGCAGGGGGGCAGTACTTC. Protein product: CASSLEAGGQYF.

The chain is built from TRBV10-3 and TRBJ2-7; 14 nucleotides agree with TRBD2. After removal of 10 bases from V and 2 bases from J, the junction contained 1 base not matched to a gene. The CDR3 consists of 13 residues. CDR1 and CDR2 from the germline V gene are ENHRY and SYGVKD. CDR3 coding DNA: TGTGCCACGGGACTAGCGGGAGCCTACGAGCAGTACTTC. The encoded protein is CATGLAGAYEQYF.

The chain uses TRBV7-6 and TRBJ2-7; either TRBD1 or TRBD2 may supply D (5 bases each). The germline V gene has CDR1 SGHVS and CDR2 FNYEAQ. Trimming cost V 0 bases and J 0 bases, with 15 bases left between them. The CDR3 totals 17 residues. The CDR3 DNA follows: TGTGCCAGCAGCTTAGCTGGGGGAACCTGGAGCTCCTACGAGCAGTACTTC. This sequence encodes CASSLAGGTWSSYEQYF.